In this sample, the clone carrying this TCR beta chain turned up many times. As yet, its antigen is unknown. The sample comes from a study of beta chain features in type 1 diabetes. Overall study: Healthy donors resembled patients in age, gender and cell yields.

Investigators reverse transcribed all isolated RNA, so they sequenced expressed TCRB transcripts. The repertoire was sequenced with immunoSEQ multiplex PCR; TCRdb's copy has only in-frame clones and lacks some. The table shows 400,000 or so clones, with 9.6% occurring only once. CDR3 size: 17 residues. From germline, CDR1 is ENHRY and CDR2 SYGVKD. V shed 2 bases, J shed 5 bases, and the junction held 13 bases outside the gene matches. Broader study findings: The cDNA sequencing approach could over-represent high-TCR-expressing cells. A moderate, significant TCRB CDR3 shortening appeared in type 1 diabetes across four CD4+ subsets. Whether TCRB rearrangement is influenced by HLA type was left unresolved in this analysis. Diminished insertions and augmented deletions at VDJ junctions characterized type 1 diabetes patients.

Sequencing was carried out using central memory CD4+ T cells from blood. The chain is built from TRBV10-3 and TRBJ2-7; 9 nucleotides line up with TRBD1. This sequence was found in a man aged 30-40 years with type 1 diabetes. Here the CDR3 DNA reads TGTGCCATCAGTGAGCCGTTTACGGACAGGGGAGGCGACGAGCAGTACTTC. Translating gives CAISEPFTDRGGDEQYF.